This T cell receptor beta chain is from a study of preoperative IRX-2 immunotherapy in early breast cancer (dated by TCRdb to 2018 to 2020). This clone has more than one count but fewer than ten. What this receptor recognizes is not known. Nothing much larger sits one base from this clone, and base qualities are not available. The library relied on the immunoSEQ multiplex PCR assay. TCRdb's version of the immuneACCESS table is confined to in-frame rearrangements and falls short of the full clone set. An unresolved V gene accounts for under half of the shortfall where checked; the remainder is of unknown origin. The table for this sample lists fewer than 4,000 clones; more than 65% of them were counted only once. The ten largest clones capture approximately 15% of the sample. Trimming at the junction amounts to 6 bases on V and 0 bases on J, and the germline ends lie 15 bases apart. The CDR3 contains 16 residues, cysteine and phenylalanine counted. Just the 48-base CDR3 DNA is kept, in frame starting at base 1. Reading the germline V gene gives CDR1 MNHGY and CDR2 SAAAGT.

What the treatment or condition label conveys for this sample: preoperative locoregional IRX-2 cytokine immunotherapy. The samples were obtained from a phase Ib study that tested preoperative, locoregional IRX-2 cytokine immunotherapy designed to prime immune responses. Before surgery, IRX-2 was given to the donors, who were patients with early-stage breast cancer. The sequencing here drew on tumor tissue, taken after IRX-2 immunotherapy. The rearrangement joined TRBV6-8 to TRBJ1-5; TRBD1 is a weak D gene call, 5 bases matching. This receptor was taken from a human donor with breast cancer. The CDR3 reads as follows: CASRGTVLFSNQPQHF. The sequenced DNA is TGTGCCAGCAGGGGGACCGTTTTATTTAGCAATCAGCCCCAGCATTTT.